This T cell receptor (beta chain) was recovered during a study of blood T cells in healthy people across ages. Study overall: Using template switching, researchers captured about one barcoded beta molecule for each two T cells.

To note about this clonotype: A much larger clone lies one base from this, so it may be a read error.

Primers used in a second PCR of roughly 6 to 12 cycles were a sample-barcoded 5' primer and a J-beta primer mix. TCRdb reanalysed the 5' RACE reads using MiXCR and keeps one entry per CDR3 protein. The sample consists of some 1.5 million distinct CDR3 sequences, around 40% of them appearing once. Germline CDR1 is ENHRY and CDR2 is SYGVKD. V dropped 2 bases and J dropped 9 bases, with 14 bases sitting between them. This CDR3 region has 13 residues. Sequenced input: blood. The V and J genes are TRBV10-3 and TRBJ2-7; no clear D. The source is a woman younger than 35 in good health. The CDR3 DNA reads TGTGCCATCAGTGAGACTCAAACGACCATGCAGTACTTC. Translated: CAISETQTTMQYF.